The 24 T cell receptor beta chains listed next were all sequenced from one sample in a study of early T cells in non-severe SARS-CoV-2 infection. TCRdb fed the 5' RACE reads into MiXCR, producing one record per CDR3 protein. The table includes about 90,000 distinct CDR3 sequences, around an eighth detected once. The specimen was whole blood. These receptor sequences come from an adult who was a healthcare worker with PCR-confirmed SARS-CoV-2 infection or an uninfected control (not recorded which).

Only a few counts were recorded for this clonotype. The CDR3 DNA reads as TGTGCCACCAGCTTACCCTTAGCGGAATTAGGCAGGGAGACCCAGTACTTC. It specifies CATSLPLAELGRETQYF. The chain carries TRBV15 and TRBJ2-5; possibly TRBD2 for D (6 bases). Germline values: CDR1 LNHNV, CDR2 YYDKDF (reference sequence). This CDR3 has 17 residues. V was pared by 5 bases and J by 5 bases, with 24 bases between.

The DNA for the CDR3 is TGCAGCGTACAGCAGGGGGGCAATGAGCAGTTCTTC. This translates into CSVQQGGNEQFF. The gene calls are TRBV29-1 and TRBJ2-1, with D possibly TRBD1 on 7 matching bases. V shed 6 bases and J shed 6 bases, with 12 bases lying between them. The V gene's germline CDR1 is SQVTM and CDR2 ANQGSEA. CDR3 length: 12 residues.

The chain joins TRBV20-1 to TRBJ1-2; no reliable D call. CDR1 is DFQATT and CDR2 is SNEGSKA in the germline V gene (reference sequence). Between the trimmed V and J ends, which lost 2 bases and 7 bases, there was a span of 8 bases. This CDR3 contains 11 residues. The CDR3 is CSARSKIGYTF. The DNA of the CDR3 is TGCAGTGCTAGATCCAAGATTGGCTACACCTTC.

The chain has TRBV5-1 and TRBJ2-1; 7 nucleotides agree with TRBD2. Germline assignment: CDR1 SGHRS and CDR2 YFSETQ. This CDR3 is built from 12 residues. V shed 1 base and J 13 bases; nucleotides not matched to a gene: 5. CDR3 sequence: CASSLSEREQFF. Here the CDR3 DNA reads TGCGCCAGCAGCTTGTCGGAGCGGGAACAGTTCTTC.

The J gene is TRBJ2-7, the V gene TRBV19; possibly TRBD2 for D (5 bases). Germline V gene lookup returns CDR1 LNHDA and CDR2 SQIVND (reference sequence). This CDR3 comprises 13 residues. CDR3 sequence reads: CVTSPGITYEQYF. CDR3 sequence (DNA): TGTGTCACTTCCCCGGGGATAACCTACGAGCAGTACTTC. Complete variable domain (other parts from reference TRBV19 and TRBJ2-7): DGGITQSPKYLFRKEGQNVTLSCEQNLNHDAMYWYRQDPGQGLRLIYYSQIVNDFQKGDIAEGYSVSREKKESFPLTVTSAQKNPTAFYLCVTSPGITYEQYFGPGTRLTVT.

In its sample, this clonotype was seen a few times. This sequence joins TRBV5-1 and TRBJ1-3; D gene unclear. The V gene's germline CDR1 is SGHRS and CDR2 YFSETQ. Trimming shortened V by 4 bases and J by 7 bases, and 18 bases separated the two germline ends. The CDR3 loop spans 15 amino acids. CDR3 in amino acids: CASSPEPASGNTIYF. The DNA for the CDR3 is TGCGCCAGCAGCCCGGAACCCGCATCGGGGAACACCATATATTTT.

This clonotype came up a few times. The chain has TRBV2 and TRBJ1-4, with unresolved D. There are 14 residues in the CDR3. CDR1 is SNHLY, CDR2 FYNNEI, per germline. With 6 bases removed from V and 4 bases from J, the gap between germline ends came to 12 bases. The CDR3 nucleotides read TGTGCCAGCAGGGAGGACGGGCTTAATGAAAAACTGTTTTTT. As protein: CASREDGLNEKLFF. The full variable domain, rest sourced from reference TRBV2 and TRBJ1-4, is EPEVTQTPSHQVTQMGQEVILRCVPISNHLYFYWYRQILGQKVEFLVSFYNNEISEKSEIFDDQFSVERPDGSNFTLKIRSTKLEDSAMYFCASREDGLNEKLFFGSGTQLSVL.

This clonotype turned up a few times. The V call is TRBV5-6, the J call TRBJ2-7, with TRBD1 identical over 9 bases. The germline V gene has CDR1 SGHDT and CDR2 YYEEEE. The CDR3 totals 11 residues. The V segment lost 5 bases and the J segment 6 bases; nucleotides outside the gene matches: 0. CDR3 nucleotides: TGTGCCAGCAGGACAGGGGGCGAGCAGTACTTC. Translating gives CASRTGGEQYF.

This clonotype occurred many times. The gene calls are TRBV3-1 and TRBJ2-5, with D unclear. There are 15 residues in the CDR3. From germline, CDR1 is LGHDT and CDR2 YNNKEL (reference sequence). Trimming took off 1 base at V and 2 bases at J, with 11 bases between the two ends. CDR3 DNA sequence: TGTGCCAGCAGCCAAGGGATGACGGAACAAGAGACCCAGTACTTC. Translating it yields CASSQGMTEQETQYF.

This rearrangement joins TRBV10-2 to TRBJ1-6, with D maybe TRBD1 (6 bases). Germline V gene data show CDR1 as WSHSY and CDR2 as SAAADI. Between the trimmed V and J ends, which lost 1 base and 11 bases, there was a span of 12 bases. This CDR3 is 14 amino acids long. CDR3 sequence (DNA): TGCGCCAGCAGTGAGTTCGCAGGGGAGGCACCCCTCCACTTT. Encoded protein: CASSEFAGEAPLHF.

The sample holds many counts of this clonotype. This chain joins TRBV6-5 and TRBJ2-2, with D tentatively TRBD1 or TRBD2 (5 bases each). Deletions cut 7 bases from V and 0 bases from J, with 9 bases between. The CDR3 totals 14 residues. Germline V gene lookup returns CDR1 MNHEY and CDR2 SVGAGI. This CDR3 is CASIQGPNTGELFF. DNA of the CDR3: TGTGCCAGCATCCAGGGACCGAACACCGGGGAGCTGTTTTTT.

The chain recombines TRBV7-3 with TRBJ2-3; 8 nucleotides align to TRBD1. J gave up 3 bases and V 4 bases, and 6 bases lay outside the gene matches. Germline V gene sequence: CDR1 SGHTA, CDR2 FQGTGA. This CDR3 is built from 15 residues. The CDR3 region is CASSSGTGRTDTQYF. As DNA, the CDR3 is TGTGCCAGCAGCTCCGGGACAGGACGTACAGATACGCAGTATTTT. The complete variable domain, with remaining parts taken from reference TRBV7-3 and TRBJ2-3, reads GAGVSQTPSNKVTEKGKYVELRCDPISGHTALYWYRQSLGQGPEFLIYFQGTGAADDSGLPNDRFFAVRPEGSVSTLKIQRTERGDSAVYLCASSSGTGRTDTQYFGPGTRLTVL.

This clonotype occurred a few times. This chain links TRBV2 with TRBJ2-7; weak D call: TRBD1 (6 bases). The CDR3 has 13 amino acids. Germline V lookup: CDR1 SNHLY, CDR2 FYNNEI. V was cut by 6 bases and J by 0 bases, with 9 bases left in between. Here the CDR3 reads CASRVDSSYEQYF. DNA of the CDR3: TGTGCCAGCAGGGTGGACAGCTCCTACGAGCAGTACTTC.

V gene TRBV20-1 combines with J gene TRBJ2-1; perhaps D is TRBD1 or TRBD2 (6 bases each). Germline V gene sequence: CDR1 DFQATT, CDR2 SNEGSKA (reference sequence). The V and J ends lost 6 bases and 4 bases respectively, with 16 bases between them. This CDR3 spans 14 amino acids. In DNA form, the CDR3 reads TGCAGTGCCGACCGGCGAGGGGGGTACAATGAGCAGTTCTTC. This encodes CSADRRGGYNEQFF.

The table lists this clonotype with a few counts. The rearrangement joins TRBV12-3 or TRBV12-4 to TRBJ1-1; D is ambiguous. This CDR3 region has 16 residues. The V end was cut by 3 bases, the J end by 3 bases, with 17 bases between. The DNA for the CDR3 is TGTGCCAGCAGTTTGGATTTAAGGGAGAGGGACACTGAAGCTTTCTTT. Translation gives CASSLDLRERDTEAFF.

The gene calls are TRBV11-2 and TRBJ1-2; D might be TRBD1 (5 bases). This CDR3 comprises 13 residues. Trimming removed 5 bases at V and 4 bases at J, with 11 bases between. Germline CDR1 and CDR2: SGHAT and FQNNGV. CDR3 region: CASSTQGIYGYTF. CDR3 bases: TGTGCCAGCAGCACTCAGGGAATCTATGGCTACACCTTC.

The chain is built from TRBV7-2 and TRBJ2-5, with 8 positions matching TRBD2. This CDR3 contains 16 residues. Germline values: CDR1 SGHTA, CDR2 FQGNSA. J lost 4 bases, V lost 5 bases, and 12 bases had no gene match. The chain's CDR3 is CASSPGGGGGSETQYF. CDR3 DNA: TGTGCCAGCAGCCCCGGGGGGGGCGGGGGATCAGAGACCCAGTACTTC.

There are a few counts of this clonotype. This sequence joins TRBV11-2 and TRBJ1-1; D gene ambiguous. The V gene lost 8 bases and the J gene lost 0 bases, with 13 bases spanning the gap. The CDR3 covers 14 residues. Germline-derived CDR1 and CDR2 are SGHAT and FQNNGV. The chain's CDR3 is CASRSFRMNTEAFF. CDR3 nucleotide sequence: TGTGCCAGCCGGTCCTTCCGCATGAACACTGAAGCTTTCTTT.

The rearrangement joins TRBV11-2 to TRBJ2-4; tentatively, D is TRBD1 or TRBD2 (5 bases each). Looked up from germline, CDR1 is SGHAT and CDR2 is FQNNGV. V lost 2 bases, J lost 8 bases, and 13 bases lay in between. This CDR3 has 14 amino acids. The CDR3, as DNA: TGTGCCAGCAGCTTAATGGGGGTCGGGGACATTCAGTACTTC. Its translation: CASSLMGVGDIQYF.

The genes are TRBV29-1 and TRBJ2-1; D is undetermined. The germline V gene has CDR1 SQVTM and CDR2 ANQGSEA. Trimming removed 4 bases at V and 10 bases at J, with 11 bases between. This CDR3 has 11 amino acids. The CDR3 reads CSVALGYEQFF. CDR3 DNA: TGCAGCGTTGCTCTAGGGTACGAGCAGTTCTTC.

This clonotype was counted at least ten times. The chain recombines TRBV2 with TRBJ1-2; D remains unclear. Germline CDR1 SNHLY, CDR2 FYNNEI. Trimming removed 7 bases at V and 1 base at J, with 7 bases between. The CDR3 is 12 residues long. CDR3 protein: CASIADNYGYTF. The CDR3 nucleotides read TGTGCCAGCATCGCGGATAACTATGGCTACACCTTC.

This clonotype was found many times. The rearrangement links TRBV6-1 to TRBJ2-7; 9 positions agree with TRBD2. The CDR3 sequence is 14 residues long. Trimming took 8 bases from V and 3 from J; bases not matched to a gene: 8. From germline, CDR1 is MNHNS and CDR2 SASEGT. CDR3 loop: CASVVNSGSYEQYF. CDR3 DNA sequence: TGTGCCAGCGTGGTCAATAGCGGGAGCTACGAGCAGTACTTC.

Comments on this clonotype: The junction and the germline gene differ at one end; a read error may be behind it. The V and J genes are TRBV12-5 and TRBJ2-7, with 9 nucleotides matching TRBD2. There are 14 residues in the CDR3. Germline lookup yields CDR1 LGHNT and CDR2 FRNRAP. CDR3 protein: CASGRGTSSHEQYF. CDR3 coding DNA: TGTGCTAGTGGTCGGGGGACTAGCTCCCACGAGCAGTACTTC.

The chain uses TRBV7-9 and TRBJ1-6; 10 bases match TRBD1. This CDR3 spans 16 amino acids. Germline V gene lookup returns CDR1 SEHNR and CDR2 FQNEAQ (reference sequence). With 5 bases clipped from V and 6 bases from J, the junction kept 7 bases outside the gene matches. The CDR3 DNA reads TGTGCCAGCAGCACCCGGGACAGGGGATCTAATTCACCCCTCCACTTT. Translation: CASSTRDRGSNSPLHF. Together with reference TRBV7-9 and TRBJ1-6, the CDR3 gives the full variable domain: DTGVSQNPRHKITKRGQNVTFRCDPISEHNRLYWYRQTLGQGPEFLTYFQNEAQLEKSRLLSDRFSAERPKGSFSTLEIQRTEQGDSAMYLCASSTRDRGSNSPLHFGNGTRLTVT.